This T cell receptor (beta chain) was found in a study of cytomegalovirus exposure and HLA in healthy donors (dated by TCRdb to about 2017). At the level of the whole study: In an earlier analysis of under 750 of the donors, 276 Gb of sequence data and 120 million or so unique TCR beta sequences from approximately 180 million T cells were reported. An early release that covered 640 HLA-typed donors contained about 300 gigabases of sequencing data and roughly 84 million unique TCR sequences. Donor age, sex, ethnicity and CMV serostatus were compiled alongside the repertoire data. All discovery cohort repertoires had been generated using a single sequencing platform. The study aimed to test whether signatures of past pathogen exposure could be identified by cataloging public T cell receptors. Four to six DR-DQ haplotypes were handled as single units for association and clustering, since linkage in the cohort was strong. To predict cytomegalovirus infection status, the study brought together high-throughput TCR immunosequencing, statistical association of individual TCRs with disease status, and machine learning. A separate validation cohort of over a hundred different subjects was used in addition to the roughly 670-subject first cohort. A later genetic analysis took genome-wide SNP genotypes for about 65% of the 666 donors and used that subset as a discovery cohort. Rather than drawing on any new phenotypic data, the later analysis identified candidate immune exposures from TCR beta sequences and the way those sequences occurred across donors. Typing coverage differed by locus: A, B, C, DRB1 and DQB1 were typed in roughly 620-630 donors, DQA1 in about 500, DPA1 in 600 to 610, and DPB1 in around 490. HLA typing included class I and class II loci at four-digit resolution. Of the 300 to 500 genotyped donors, over 80% were placed in the genetic ancestry cluster associated with self-reported Caucasian donors. An earlier analysis of fewer than 750 of the donors used high-throughput TCR beta sequencing to judge whether each TCR beta V gene segment behaved as functional or pseudogenic. A later analysis re-examined previously published TCR beta repertoires from more than 550 donors and added high-resolution HLA genotyping to investigate patterns of TCR occurrence. The study profiled the T cell repertoires of about 640 subjects by immunosequencing and related them to cytomegalovirus serostatus. Among over 350 genotyped donors of the cohort, an average of around 240,000 unique TCR beta nucleotide sequences were sequenced per donor, around 20% of them non-productive. Findings and caveats that apply to the study as a whole: Because HLA typing was missing for some donors at each locus, association tests included only the typed subset. According to a later analysis, most CMV-associated TCR beta chains appeared to be HLA-restricted, and the HLA associations seemed to be driven largely by CMV exposure. Roughly uniform sequencing depth across donors was assumed in presence/absence analyses, although this assumption may not hold. The earlier analysis of approximately 560 of the donors excluded roughly 16 rarely observed V segments, including chromosome 9 orphons, because counts were too low. At a false discovery rate of 0.05, a later analysis linked 15,000 to 20,000 TCR beta sequences to specific HLA alleles. A later analysis found that TCR association rates varied across HLA loci, with DRB1 alleles showing the most associated TCRs and HLA-C alleles the fewest. The cohort was sequenced for TCR beta chains only, and without alpha or paired-chain data the features that could be detected were limited. In an earlier analysis of 450 to 750 of the donors, most TCR beta V segments appeared in productive rearrangements about 87% or about 30% of the time, broadly matching IMGT annotations. A cluster of highly shared sequence variants was judged likely to represent a technical artifact of the sequencing pipeline. The classifier was reported to diagnose cytomegalovirus status with high specificity and sensitivity in both the original cohort and the validation cohort. A further reported finding was that TCR beta sequences accurately predicted the HLA-A and HLA-B alleles for most subjects in the first cohort. The 87-base-pair reads could not distinguish some IMGT-functional V segments, including TRBV6-2 and TRBV6-3, so those segments were excluded. V-gene and J-gene trimming of TCR beta chains was associated with a missense DCLRE1C variant in a later genetic analysis, and the association was replicated in an independent cohort. In a later analysis, HLA-associated TCR beta chains showed more clonal expansion and lower generation probabilities than non-associated chains that were equally common. For the cohort, immune exposure information was limited to CMV serostatus. Linkage disequilibrium might explain the correlated functional status among segregating V segments, but an unknown experimental factor could not be ruled out. In vitro tests confirmed that a few of the cytomegalovirus-associated TCR beta chains recognize cytomegalovirus antigens. When HLA alleles, especially DR and DQ, strongly co-occurred, TCR associations were difficult to assign to individual alleles. In a later analysis, several top co-occurrence clusters were reported to appear linked to parvovirus B19, influenza, CMV and Epstein-Barr virus. The authors suggested that the approach could potentially be extended to other disease states and immunological phenotypes. Across donors, most TCR sequences were observed very rarely, whereas some public TCRs were present in many individuals. The study listed 150 to 200 TCR beta chains as associated with cytomegalovirus. According to a later genetic analysis, donors in an Asian-associated ancestry cluster had fewer N-insertions in productive TCRs than the approximately 700-donor mean.

In regard to this clone: Its cognate antigen has yet to be identified. No much larger clone is present one base from it, and per-base qualities are unavailable.

The cohort was made up of roughly 670 healthy bone marrow donors. At the time of sampling, every cohort member was nominally healthy, though immune exposures that went unrecorded were likely present. The donor was CMV seropositive and was included in the group of some 290 seropositive cohort members. A peripheral blood sample was collected from each donor, and TCR beta sequencing was performed on peripheral blood mononuclear cells. Genomic DNA extraction from the blood cell samples was performed with the Qiagen DNeasy Blood Extraction Kit. The protocol used for the library was the immunoSEQ multiplex PCR assay. For the multiplex PCR, a mixture combining 60 forward primers for TCR Vbeta segments and 13 reverse primers for TCR Jbeta segments was used. The CDR3 region of rearranged TCR beta genes was amplified from genomic DNA by a multiplex PCR assay. The Illumina HiSeq System was used to sequence the amplified TCR beta libraries as 87-base-pair reads. The study's processing was this. Across the roughly 700 repertoires, a later analysis counted 78 million or so unique TCR beta chains, roughly 11 million of which were shared by at least two donors. To remove PCR and sequencing errors, raw reads were error-corrected and collapsed into unique sequences using a nearest-neighbor algorithm that merged closely related sequences. CDR3 sequences were aligned to IMGT reference sequences to assign V, D and J gene segments. For a sequence to be retained, a match of at least six nucleotides was required to both a V gene segment and a J gene segment. A rearrangement was called productive if the CDR3 had no stop codons and remained in frame with V and J, and every other rearrangement was called non-productive. CDR3 was defined by IMGT convention, running from the second conserved V-encoded cysteine to the conserved J-encoded phenylalanine. Sequences without an unambiguous match to a single V gene segment were excluded from the earlier analysis of about 600 of the donors. An earlier analysis of approximately 590 of the donors classified V segments as functional when productive rearrangements were above 56.7% and as segregating when the standard deviation between donors was above 5%. A statistical classification framework was built for diagnosing cytomegalovirus status from the catalog of TCR beta chain sequences. In a later analysis, TCR nucleotide sequences were compared against IMGT/GENE-DB human TR gene sequences so that V and J genes could be assigned. A later analysis assigned CDR3 sequences and most-parsimonious VDJ recombination scenarios with the TCRdist pipeline. In a later analysis, each TCR beta chain was defined by its CDR3 amino acid sequence together with its V-gene family, and reads without a unique V-gene family were excluded. To address suspected cross-contamination and a sequencing artifact, a later analysis removed around 590 highly shared, low-generation-probability nucleotide sequences. A later analysis calculated a clonal expansion index for each public chain from normalized within-repertoire ranks of inferred template counts. A later analysis computed generation probabilities with a VDJ recombination model fitted to out-of-frame rearrangements, and checked the results against IGoR. In a later analysis, TCR-TCR, TCR-HLA and TCR-CMV co-occurrence was scored with hypergeometric tests, and a repertoire-size bias correction was applied to TCR pairs. A later analysis estimated false discovery rates by permuting HLA or CMV assignments 20 times. A later analysis grouped co-occurring TCRs with DBSCAN, adding TCRdist sequence similarity when clustering within HLA-allele-positive subsets. For co-occurrence clustering, repertoires with fewer than 30,000 or more than 120,000 public chains were excluded, along with about five repertoires with anomalous nucleotide sharing. Entries here come from immuneACCESS through TCRdb and include only in-frame sequences with V and J called. Some clones fail to appear in such tables; in the studies checked, an unresolved V gene covers under half of the shortfall, and the cause of the remainder is unknown. V, J and clone size were drawn from that table, and D and trimming were deduced from the DNA. The sample table contains 100,000 to 150,000 clones; only one count was recorded for 70% to 85% of them. Jointly, the top ten make up around 4.9% of the sample.

CDR3 length: 13 amino acids, cysteine to phenylalanine. Only the CDR3 part of the read is kept: 39 bases, read in frame from the first base. The trim is 11 bases for V and 0 bases for J, with a gap of 11 bases between the germline ends. This chain is built from TRBV23-1 and TRBJ2-1, with TRBD2 tentatively as D gene (6 bases match). TRBV23-1 is assigned to the ORF class and has an uncertain function. The specimen was PBMCs. This TCR came from a man between 45 and 60 years old in good health and CMV-seropositive. The bases are TGCGCCGCCGGGGGTAGCTCCTACAATGAGCAGTTCTTC. This sequence encodes CAAGGSSYNEQFF.